A selection of T cell receptor beta chains follows, all from one sample in a study of cytomegalovirus exposure and HLA in healthy donors. Profiled with immunoSEQ multiplex PCR; TCRdb holds only in-frame clones, not every one. The table lists 110,000 to 150,000 clones, roughly 80% of them singletons. The sequenced sample consisted of PBMCs. These receptors were taken from a man aged 40-50 years in good health and CMV-seronegative. CDR3s include the opening cysteine and the closing phenylalanine or tryptophan. D genes are given only for firm matches. The size field is filled for only some rows; it gives once, few, many or a size class.

V	length	J	D	size	DNA	CDR3
TRBV19	14	TRBJ1-6	-	-	TGTGCCAGTAACGCGGGCACTTATAATTCACCCCTCCACTTT	CASNAGTYNSPLHF
TRBV28	13	TRBJ1-1	-	-	TGTGCCAGCAGTTTAGGCGGAAACACTGAAGCTTTCTTT	CASSLGGNTEAFF
TRBV6-5	15	TRBJ2-2	TRBD2	-	TGTGCCAGCAGTTACTTCGGGGGGGCGGTCGGGGAGCTGTTTTTT	CASSYFGGAVGELFF
TRBV9	15	TRBJ2-7	TRBD2	-	TGTGCCAGCAGCGCCGAACTAGCGGGGGTCGACGAGCAGTACTTC	CASSAELAGVDEQYF
TRBV7-2	13	TRBJ2-2	-	-	TGTGCCAGCAGCTTAGCCGAGGGTTGGGAGCTGTTTTTT	CASSLAEGWELFF
TRBV4-3	16	TRBJ2-7	-	-	TGCGCCAGCAGCCAAGATACGGTGGACACCTCCTACGAGCAGTACTTC	CASSQDTVDTSYEQYF
TRBV4-1	16	TRBJ2-5	TRBD1	-	TGCGCCAGCAGCCAAGTTTTCGGGACAGGGCAAGAGACCCAGTACTTC	CASSQVFGTGQETQYF
TRBV11-2	14	TRBJ1-2	-	-	TGTGCCAGCAGCTCGCCGGGGACAAGGAGCGGCTACACCTTC	CASSSPGTRSGYTF
TRBV13	17	TRBJ2-1	-	-	TGTGCCAGCAGCCCCCAGGAGGGGATCAGCTCCTACAATGAGCAGTTCTTC	CASSPQEGISSYNEQFF
TRBV11-3	15	TRBJ2-3	-	-	TGTGCCAGCAGCTCAGGGGGGCTAAGCACAGATACGCAGTATTTT	CASSSGGLSTDTQYF
TRBV4-1	17	TRBJ2-1	TRBD2	-	TGCGCCAGCAGCCAACTCCCCGGACTAGCTTCCTACAATGAGCAGTTCTTC	CASSQLPGLASYNEQFF
TRBV29-1	13	TRBJ2-7	TRBD1	once	TGCAGCGTTGAAGTAGACAGGGTGGAAGAGCAGTACTTC	CSVEVDRVEEQYF
TRBV29-1	14	TRBJ1-1	TRBD1	-	TGCAGCGTTAGACCGGGACAGGGCTACACTGAAGCTTTCTTT	CSVRPGQGYTEAFF
TRBV11-1	13	TRBJ1-4	-	-	TGTGCCAGCAGCTCCAGGGTTGATGAAAAACTGTTTTTT	CASSSRVDEKLFF
TRBV14	14	TRBJ1-2	-	-	TGTGCCAGCAGCCCTTTTCGGTCTCCTGATGGCTACACCTTC	CASSPFRSPDGYTF
TRBV6-1	15	TRBJ1-6	-	-	TGTGCCAGCAGTGAAGGTGCGCTCGGAGGGGCACCCCTCCACTTT	CASSEGALGGAPLHF
TRBV7-2	15	TRBJ1-5	-	-	TGTGCCAGCAGCGTCGACATAGGGGATAATCAGCCCCAGCATTTT	CASSVDIGDNQPQHF